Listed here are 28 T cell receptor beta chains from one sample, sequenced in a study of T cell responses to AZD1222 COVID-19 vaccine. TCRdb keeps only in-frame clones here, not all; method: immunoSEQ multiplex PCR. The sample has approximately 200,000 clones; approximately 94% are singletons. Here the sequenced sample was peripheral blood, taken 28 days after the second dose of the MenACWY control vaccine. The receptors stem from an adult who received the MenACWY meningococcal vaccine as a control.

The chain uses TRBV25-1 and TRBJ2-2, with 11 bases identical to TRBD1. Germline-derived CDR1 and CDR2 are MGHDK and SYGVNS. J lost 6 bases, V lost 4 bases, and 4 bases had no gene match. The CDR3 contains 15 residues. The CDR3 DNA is TGTGCCAGCAGTGGATGGACAGGGGGCCCCGGGGAGCTGTTTTTT. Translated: CASSGWTGGPGELFF.

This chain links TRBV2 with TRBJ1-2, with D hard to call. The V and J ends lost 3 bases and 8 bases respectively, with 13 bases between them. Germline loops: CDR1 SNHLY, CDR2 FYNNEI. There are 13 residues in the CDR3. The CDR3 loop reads CASSDIGIEGYTF. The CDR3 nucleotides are TGTGCCAGCAGTGATATTGGGATAGAGGGCTACACCTTC.

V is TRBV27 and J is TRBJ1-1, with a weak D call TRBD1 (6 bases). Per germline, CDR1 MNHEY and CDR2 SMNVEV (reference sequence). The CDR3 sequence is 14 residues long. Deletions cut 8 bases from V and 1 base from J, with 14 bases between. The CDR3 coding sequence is TGTGCCAGCGCCCCGGGACATAAGAACACTGAAGCTTTCTTT. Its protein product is CASAPGHKNTEAFF.

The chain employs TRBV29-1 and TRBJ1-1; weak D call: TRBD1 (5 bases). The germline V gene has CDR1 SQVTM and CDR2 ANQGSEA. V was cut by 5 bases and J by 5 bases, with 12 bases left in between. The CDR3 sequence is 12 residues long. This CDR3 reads CSVPWGSTEAFF. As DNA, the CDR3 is TGCAGCGTTCCGTGGGGGTCTACTGAAGCTTTCTTT. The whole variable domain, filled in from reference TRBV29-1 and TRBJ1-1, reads SAVISQKPSRDICQRGTSLTIQCQVDSQVTMMFWYRQQPGQSLTLIATANQGSEATYESGFVIDKFPISRPNLTFSTLTVSNMSPEDSSIYLCSVPWGSTEAFFGQGTRLTVV.

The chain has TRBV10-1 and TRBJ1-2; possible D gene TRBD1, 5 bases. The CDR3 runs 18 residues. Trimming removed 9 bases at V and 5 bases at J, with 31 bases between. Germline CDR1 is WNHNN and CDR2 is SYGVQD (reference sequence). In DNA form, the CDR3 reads TGCGCCAGAATAACCTCCCCGTCGACAGCCCGTGTGATTTATGGCTACACCTTC. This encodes CARITSPSTARVIYGYTF.

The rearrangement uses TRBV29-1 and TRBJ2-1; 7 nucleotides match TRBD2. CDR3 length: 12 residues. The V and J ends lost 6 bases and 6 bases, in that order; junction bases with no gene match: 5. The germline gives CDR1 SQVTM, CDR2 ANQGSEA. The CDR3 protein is CSVGLEPNEQFF. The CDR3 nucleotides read TGCAGCGTCGGACTAGAACCCAATGAGCAGTTCTTC.

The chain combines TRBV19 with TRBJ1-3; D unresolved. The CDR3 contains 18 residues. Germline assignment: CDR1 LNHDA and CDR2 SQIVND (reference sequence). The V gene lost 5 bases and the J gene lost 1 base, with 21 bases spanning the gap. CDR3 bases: TGTGCCAGTAGTGCCCCAATCTTGGACCTATCTTCTGGAAACACCATATATTTT. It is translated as CASSAPILDLSSGNTIYF.

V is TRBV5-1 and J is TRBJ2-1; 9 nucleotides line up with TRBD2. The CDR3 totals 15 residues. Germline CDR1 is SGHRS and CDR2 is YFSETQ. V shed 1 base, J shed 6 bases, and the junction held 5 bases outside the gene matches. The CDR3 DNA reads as TGCGCCAGCAGCTTGAGGGGCGGGAGGGTCAATGAGCAGTTCTTC. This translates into CASSLRGGRVNEQFF.

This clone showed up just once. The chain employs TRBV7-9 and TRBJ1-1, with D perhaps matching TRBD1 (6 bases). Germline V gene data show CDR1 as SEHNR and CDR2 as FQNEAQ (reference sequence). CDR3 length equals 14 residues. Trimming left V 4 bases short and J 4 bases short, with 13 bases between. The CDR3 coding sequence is TGTGCCAGCAGCTGGAGGGGGGGGATCACTGAAGCTTTCTTT. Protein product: CASSWRGGITEAFF.

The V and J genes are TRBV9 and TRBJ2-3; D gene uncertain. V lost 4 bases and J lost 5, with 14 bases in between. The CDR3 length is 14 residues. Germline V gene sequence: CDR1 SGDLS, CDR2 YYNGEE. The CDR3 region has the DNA TGTGCCAGCAGCCCCTTTGAGGCGGTAGATACGCAGTATTTT. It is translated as CASSPFEAVDTQYF. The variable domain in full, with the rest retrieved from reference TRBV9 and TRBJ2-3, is DSGVTQTPKHLITATGQRVTLRCSPRSGDLSVYWYQQSLDQGLQFLIQYYNGEERAKGNILERFSAQQFPDLHSELNLSSLELGDSALYFCASSPFEAVDTQYFGPGTRLTVL.

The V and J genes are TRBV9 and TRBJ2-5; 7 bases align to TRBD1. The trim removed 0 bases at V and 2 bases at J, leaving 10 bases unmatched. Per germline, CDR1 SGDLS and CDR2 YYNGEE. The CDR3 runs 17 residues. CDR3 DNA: TGTGCCAGCAGCGTAGCCGCTGGGACAGAAAATCAAGAGACCCAGTACTTC. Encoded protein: CASSVAAGTENQETQYF.

CDR3 in amino acids: CASSGGRGSYEQYF. CDR3 DNA sequence: TGTGCCAGCAGCGGGGGACGGGGATCCTACGAGCAGTACTTC. The V call is TRBV5-4, the J call TRBJ2-7; D is tentatively TRBD1 or TRBD2 (5 bases each). Trimming cost V 4 bases and J 1 base, with 12 bases left between them. This CDR3 has 14 amino acids. Germline V gene lookup returns CDR1 SGHNT and CDR2 YYREEE (reference sequence).

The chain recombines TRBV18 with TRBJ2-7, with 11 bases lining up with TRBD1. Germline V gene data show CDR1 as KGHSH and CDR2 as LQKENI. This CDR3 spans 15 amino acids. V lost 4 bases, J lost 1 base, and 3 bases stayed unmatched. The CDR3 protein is CASSLRDRGSYEQYF. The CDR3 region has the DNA TGTGCCAGCTCACTCCGGGACAGGGGGTCCTACGAGCAGTACTTC. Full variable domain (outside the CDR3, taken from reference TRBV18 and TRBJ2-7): NAGVMQNPRHLVRRRGQEARLRCSPMKGHSHVYWYRQLPEEGLKFMVYLQKENIIDESGMPKERFSAEFPKEGPSILRIQQVVRGDSAAYFCASSLRDRGSYEQYFGPGTRLTVT.

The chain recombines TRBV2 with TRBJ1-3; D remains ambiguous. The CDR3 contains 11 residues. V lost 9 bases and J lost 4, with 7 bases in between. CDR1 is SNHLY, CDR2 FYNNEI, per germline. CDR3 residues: CARTHGNTIYF. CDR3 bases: TGTGCCAGAACACACGGAAACACCATATATTTT.

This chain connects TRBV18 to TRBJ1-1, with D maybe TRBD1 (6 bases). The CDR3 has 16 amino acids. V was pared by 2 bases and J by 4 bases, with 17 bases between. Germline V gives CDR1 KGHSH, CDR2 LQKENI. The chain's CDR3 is CASSPFQGNEGTEAFF. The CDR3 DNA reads TGTGCCAGCTCACCATTTCAGGGGAATGAAGGCACTGAAGCTTTCTTT.

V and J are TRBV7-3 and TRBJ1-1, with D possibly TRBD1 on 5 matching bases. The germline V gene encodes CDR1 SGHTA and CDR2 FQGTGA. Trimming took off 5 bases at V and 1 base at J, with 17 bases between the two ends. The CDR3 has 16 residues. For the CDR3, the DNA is TGTGCCAGCAGCGAAACCGGGACTCCCTCGAACACTGAAGCTTTCTTT. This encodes CASSETGTPSNTEAFF.

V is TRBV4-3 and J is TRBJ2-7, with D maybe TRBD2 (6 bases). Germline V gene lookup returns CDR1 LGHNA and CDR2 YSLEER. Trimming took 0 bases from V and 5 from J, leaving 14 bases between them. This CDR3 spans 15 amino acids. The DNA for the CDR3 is TGCGCCAGCAGCCAAGAGCGGGACCCTTGGGACGAGCAGTACTTC. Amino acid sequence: CASSQERDPWDEQYF.

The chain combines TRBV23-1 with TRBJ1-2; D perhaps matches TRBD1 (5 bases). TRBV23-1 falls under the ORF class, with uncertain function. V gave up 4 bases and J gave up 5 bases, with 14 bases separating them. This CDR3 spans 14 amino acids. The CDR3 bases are TGCGCCAGCAGTCGACTCACAGGCCCTTATGGCTACACCTTC. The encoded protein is CASSRLTGPYGYTF.

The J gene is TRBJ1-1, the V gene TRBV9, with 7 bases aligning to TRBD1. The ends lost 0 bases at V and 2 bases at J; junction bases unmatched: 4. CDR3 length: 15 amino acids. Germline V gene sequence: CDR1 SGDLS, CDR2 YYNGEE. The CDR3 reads CASSVVDRDNTEAFF. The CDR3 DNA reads TGTGCCAGCAGCGTAGTCGACAGGGATAACACTGAAGCTTTCTTT.

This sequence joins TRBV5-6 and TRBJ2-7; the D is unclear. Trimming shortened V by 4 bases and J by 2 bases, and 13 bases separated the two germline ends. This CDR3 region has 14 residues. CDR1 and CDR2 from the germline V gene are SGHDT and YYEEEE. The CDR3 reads CASSPGLGPYEQYF. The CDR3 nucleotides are TGTGCCAGCAGCCCCGGCCTCGGGCCCTACGAGCAGTACTTC.

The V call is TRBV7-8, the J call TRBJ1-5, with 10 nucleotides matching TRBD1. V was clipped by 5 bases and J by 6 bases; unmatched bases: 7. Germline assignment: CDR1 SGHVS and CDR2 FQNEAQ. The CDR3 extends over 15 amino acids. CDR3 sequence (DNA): TGTGCCAGCAGCGGGACCGGGACAGGGGTTCAGCCCCAGCATTTT. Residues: CASSGTGTGVQPQHF.

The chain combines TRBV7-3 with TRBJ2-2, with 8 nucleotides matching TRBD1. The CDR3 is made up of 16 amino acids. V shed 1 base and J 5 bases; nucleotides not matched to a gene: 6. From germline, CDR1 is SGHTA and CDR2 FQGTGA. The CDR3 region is CASSLMQGARTGELFF. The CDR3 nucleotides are TGTGCCAGCAGCTTAATGCAGGGGGCAAGGACCGGGGAGCTGTTTTTT.

CDR3 bases: TGTGCCGTAACAGGGGGCGCGTACACTGAAGCTTTCTTT. As protein: CAVTGGAYTEAFF. The V call is TRBV25-1, the J call TRBJ1-1; 9 nucleotides line up with TRBD1. This CDR3 comprises 13 residues. CDR1 is MGHDK and CDR2 is SYGVNS in the germline V gene. V lost 11 bases, J lost 3 bases, and 7 bases stayed unmatched.

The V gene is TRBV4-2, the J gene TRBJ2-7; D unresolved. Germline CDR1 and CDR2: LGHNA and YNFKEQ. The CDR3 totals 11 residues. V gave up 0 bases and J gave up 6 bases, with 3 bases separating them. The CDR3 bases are TGTGCCAGCAGCCAAGACGCCGAGCAGTACTTC. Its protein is CASSQDAEQYF.

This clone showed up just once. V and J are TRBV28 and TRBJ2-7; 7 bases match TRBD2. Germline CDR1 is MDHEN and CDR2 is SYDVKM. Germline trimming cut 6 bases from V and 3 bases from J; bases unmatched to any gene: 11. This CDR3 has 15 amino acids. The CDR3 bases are TGTGCCAGCAGACCAAGCGGGAAGGCGGACTACGAGCAGTACTTC. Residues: CASRPSGKADYEQYF.

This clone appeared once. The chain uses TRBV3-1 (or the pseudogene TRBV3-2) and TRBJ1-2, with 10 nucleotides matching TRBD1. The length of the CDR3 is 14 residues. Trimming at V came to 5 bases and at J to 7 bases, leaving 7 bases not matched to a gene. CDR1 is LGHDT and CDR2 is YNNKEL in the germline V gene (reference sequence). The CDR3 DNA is TGTGCCAGCAGCGCGGGACAGGGGTTGGGTGGCTACACCTTC. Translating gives CASSAGQGLGGYTF.

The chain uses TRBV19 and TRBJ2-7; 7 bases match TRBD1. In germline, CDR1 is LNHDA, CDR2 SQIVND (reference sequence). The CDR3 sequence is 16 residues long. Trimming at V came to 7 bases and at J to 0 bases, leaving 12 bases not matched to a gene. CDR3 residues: CASIPRGQPSSYEQYF. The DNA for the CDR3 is TGTGCCAGTATCCCACGGGGACAGCCGAGCTCCTACGAGCAGTACTTC.

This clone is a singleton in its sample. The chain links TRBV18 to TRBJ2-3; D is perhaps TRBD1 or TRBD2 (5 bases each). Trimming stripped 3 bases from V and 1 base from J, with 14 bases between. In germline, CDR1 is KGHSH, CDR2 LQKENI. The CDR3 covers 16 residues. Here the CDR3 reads CASSPPGAAGTDTQYF. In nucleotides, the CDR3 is TGTGCCAGCTCACCCCCCGGGGCGGCCGGCACAGATACGCAGTATTTT.